This T cell receptor beta chain was recovered during a study of T cell responses to AZD1222 COVID-19 vaccine. General study points: Once two AZD1222 doses were given, Spike-specific TCR breadth and depth went up. Spike-wide coverage was observed for vaccine-associated CD4 TCRs, with dominant responses at 160-218 and 743-854.

Produced via immunoSEQ multiplex PCR; TCRdb's table is partial and in-frame only. The profile shows about 130,000 clones, roughly 93% of them singletons. Points on this clone: Its target is not known.

This CDR3 is 11 amino acids long. Looked up from germline, CDR1 is GTSNPN and CDR2 is SVGIG (reference sequence). V was pared by 2 bases and J by 7 bases, with 8 bases between. This chain links TRBV30 with TRBJ1-2; a weak D match, TRBD1 (6 bases). The sequence came from an adult in good health. Specimen: peripheral blood, collected on day 0 of AZD1222 vaccination. CDR3 sequence: CAWSTGTGYTF. The CDR3 coding sequence is TGTGCCTGGAGTACAGGGACTGGCTACACCTTC.